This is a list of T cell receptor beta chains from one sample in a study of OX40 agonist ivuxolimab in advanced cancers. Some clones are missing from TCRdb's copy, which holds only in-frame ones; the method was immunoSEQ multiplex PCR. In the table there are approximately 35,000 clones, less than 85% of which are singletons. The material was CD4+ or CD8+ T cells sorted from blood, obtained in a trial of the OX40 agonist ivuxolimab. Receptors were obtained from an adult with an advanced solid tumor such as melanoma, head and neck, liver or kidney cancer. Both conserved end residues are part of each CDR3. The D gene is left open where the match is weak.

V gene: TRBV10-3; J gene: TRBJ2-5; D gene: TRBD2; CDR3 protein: CAISGRTSGGDTQETQYF
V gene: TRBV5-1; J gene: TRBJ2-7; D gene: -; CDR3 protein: CASSLEVNRNAYEQYF
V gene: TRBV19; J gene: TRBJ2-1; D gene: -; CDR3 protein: CASARMGNEQFF
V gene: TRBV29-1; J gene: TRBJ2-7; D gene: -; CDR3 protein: CSATSDTYEQYF
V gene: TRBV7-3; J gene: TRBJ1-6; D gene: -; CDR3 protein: CASITPPRKRQGKGSPLHF
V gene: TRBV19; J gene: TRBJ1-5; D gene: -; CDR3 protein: CASTGRGEQPQHF
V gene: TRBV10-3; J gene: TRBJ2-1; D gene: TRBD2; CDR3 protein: CAILGGGNEQFF
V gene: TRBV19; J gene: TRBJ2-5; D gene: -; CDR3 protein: CASSLRSLAGSEVPQETQYF
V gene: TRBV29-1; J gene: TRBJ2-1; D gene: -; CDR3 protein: CSTETVSGEQFF
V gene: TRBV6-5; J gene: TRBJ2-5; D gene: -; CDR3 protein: CASSSGVGATQYF
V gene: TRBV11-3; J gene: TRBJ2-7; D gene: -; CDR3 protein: CASSLESGVYEQYF
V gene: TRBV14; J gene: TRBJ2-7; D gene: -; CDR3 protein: CASSRRGQGYYEQYF
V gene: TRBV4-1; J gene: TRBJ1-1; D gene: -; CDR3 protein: CASATQVGDDTEAFF
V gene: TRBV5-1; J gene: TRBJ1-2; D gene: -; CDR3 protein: CASSFAGDYGYTF
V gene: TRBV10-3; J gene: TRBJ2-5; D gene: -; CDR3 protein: CAISEDISGQETQYF
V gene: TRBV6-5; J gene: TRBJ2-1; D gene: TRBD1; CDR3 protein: CASRVGTGTYNEQFF
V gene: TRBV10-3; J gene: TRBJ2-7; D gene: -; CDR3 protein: CAISEPQGPPYEQYF
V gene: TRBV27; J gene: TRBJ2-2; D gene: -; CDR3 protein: CASSLYPVDLLQGGTGELFF
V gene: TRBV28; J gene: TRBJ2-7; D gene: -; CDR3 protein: CASSLTPRNEQYF
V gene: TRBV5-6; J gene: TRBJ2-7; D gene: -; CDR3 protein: CASSLGVGEITYEQYF
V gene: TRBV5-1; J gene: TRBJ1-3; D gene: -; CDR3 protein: CASSLGGHQAGNTIYF
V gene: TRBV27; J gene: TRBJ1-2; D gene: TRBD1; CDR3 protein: CASSPIGGLGYTF
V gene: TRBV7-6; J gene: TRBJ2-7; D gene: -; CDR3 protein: CASSLGTLGGDEQYF
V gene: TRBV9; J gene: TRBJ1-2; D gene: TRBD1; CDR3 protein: CASSVSGQGATYGYTF
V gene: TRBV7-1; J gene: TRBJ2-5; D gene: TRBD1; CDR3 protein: CASSLTGGETQYF
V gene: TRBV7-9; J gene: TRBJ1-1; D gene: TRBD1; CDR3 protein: CASSLGTGGNTEAFF
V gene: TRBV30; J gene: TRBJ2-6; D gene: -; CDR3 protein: CAWSAGANVLTF
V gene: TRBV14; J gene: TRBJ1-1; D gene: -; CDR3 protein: CASSQVRNTEAFF
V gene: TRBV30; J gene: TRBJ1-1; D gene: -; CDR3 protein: CAWVRNTEAFF
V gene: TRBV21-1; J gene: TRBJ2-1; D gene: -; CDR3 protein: CASSKAGPRAHNEQFF
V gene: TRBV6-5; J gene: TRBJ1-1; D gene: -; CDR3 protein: CASSYRLGAEAFF
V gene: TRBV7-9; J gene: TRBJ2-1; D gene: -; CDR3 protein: CASSPGAVLSYNEQFF
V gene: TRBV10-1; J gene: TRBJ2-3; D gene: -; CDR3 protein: CASSLGQDTQYF
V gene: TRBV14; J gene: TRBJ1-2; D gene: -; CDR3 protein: CASSRKTGTYGYTF
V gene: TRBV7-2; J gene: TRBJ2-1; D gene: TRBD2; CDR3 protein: CASRREASGGFNEQFF
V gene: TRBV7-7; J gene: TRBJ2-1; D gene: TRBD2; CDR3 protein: CASSPRGVGYNEQFF
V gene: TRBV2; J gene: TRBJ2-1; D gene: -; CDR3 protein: CASRLQGNSYNEQFF
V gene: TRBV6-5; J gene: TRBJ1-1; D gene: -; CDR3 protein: CASRRRTDLNTEAFF
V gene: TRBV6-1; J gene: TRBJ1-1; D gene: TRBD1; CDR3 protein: CASSGVQGGYTEAFF
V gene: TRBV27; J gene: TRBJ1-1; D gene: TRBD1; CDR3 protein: CASSLAGTGNTEAFF
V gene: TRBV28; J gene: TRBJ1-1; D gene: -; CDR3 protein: CASSSLSEAFF
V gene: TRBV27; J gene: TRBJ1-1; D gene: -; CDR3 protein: CASSPGQIMNTEAFF
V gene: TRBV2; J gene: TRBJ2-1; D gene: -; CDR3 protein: CASSDPYNEQFF
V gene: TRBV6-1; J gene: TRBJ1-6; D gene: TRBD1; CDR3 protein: CASSGQDRATNSPLHF
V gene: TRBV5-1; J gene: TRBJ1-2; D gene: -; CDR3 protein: CASSLERANYGYTF
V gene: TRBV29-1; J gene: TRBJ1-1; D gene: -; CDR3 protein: CSGIGGSEAFF
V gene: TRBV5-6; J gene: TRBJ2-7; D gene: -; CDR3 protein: CASSPNSYEQYF
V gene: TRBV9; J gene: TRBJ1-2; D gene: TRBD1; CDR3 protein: CASSPGGQGARGYTF
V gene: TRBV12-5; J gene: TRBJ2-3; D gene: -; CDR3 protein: CASGLDRLDFTQYF
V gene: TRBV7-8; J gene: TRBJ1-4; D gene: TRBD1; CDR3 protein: CASSLDRGQEKLFF